Shown below are 11 T cell receptor beta chains from a single sample sequenced in a study of T-cell reconstitution after alpha-beta-depleted transplantation in children. It was with unique molecular identifiers that the TCRbeta library was prepared. Each CDR3 protein gets one entry after TCRdb re-called the PCR reads with MiXCR. The sample comprises some 600,000 distinct CDR3 sequences, under 15% of which are singletons, and 2% to 2.5% rests with the top ten. The sequencing here drew on PBMCs, mostly from graft donor cells, taken 360 days after TCRalphabeta/CD19-depleted stem cell transplant. These receptors originate from a male patient aged 10 to 17 who had a stem cell transplant for acute myeloid leukemia, so the T cells may come from the graft donor.

The table lists this clonotype with many counts. V usage is TRBV7-8 and J usage is TRBJ2-1; a possible D gene is TRBD1 (5 bases). Germline CDR1 SGHVS, CDR2 FQNEAQ. Trimming took off 2 bases at V and 0 bases at J, with 11 bases between the two ends. The CDR3 loop spans 16 amino acids. This CDR3 reads CASSLPQGLSYNEQFF. Here the CDR3 DNA reads TGTGCCAGCAGCTTACCCCAGGGCCTCTCCTACAATGAGCAGTTCTTC.

The V and J genes are TRBV4-3 and TRBJ2-6, with D hard to call. The germline V gene has CDR1 LGHNA and CDR2 YSLEER. The CDR3 extends over 18 amino acids. Deletions cut 0 bases from V and 2 bases from J, with 14 bases between. In nucleotides, the CDR3 is TGCGCCAGCAGCCAAGATGGCCGAGGTGGGACTGGGGCCAACGTCCTGACTTTC. This translates into CASSQDGRGGTGANVLTF.

V usage is TRBV12-3 or TRBV12-4 and J usage is TRBJ2-7, with a weak D call TRBD1 (6 bases). The CDR3 is 16 amino acids. V lost 4 bases and J 3 bases, leaving 19 bases between the germline ends. CDR3 nucleotide sequence: TGTGCCAGCAGTTCGGCGACAGGCGCCTTGGACTACGAGCAGTACTTC. It specifies CASSSATGALDYEQYF.

The V call is TRBV12-5, the J call TRBJ2-3; D remains unclear. Trimming pared 1 base from V and 5 bases from J, leaving 7 bases between. Germline CDR1 and CDR2: LGHNT and FRNRAP. The CDR3 loop spans 13 amino acids. The CDR3 DNA reads TGTGCTAGTGGTTTGGGGAGCCTAGATACGCAGTATTTT. This gives the protein CASGLGSLDTQYF.

This clonotype was recorded a few times. The CDR3 DNA is TGTGCCAGCAGCCCCGGACGGTTCTACAATGAGCAGTTCTTC. Its translation is CASSPGRFYNEQFF. The chain recombines TRBV27 with TRBJ2-1; D gene unclear. V lost 6 bases to trimming and J lost 3 bases, with 12 bases between them. CDR1 and CDR2 from the germline V gene are MNHEY and SMNVEV (reference sequence). The CDR3 is made up of 14 amino acids.

The chain joins TRBV20-1 to TRBJ1-5, with no clear D. The CDR3 is made up of 14 amino acids. Germline lookup yields CDR1 DFQATT and CDR2 SNEGSKA (reference sequence). Trimming took 4 bases from V and 1 from J, leaving 11 bases between them. The DNA for the CDR3 is TGCAGTGCTAAACCACCTCTGAGCAATCAGCCCCAGCATTTT. This gives the protein CSAKPPLSNQPQHF.

V usage is TRBV15 and J usage is TRBJ2-5; 16 bases map to TRBD2. V lost 3 bases, J lost 5 bases, and 6 bases stayed unmatched. CDR1 is LNHNV, CDR2 YYDKDF, per germline (reference sequence). The CDR3 spans 17 residues. CDR3 region: CATSRGLAGGPGETQYF. CDR3 bases: TGTGCCACCAGCAGGGGACTAGCGGGAGGGCCAGGGGAGACCCAGTACTTC.

This clonotype occurred a few times. The rearrangement joins TRBV11-3 to TRBJ2-1; a weak D match, TRBD2 (6 bases). This CDR3 contains 14 residues. The V end lost 3 bases, the J end lost 3 bases, and 9 bases lay between the germline ends. Germline V gene data show CDR1 as SGHNT and CDR2 as YENEEA. The CDR3 region is CASSLAGHYNEQFF. CDR3 nucleotide sequence: TGTGCCAGCAGCTTGGCGGGGCACTACAATGAGCAGTTCTTC.

V and J are TRBV20-1 and TRBJ1-3; D ambiguous. Trimming removed 3 bases from V and 0 bases from J, with 12 bases in between. Looked up from germline, CDR1 is DFQATT and CDR2 is SNEGSKA (reference sequence). The CDR3 runs to 15 residues. The CDR3 loop is CSASRRVVSGNTIYF. The CDR3 DNA follows: TGCAGTGCTAGTCGCAGAGTCGTCTCTGGAAACACCATATATTTT.

This clonotype was recorded a few times. This sequence joins TRBV7-2 and TRBJ1-1; 7 positions agree with TRBD1. This CDR3 is 15 amino acids long. Germline V lookup: CDR1 SGHTA, CDR2 FQGNSA. The ends lost 5 bases at V and 7 bases at J; junction bases unmatched: 13. For the CDR3, the DNA is TGTGCCAGCAGCCCCGGGACAGCGACAGAAATTGAAGCTTTCTTT. Its translation: CASSPGTATEIEAFF.

This chain connects TRBV15 to TRBJ1-5; TRBD1 matches 11 bases. Germline CDR1 is LNHNV and CDR2 is YYDKDF (reference sequence). Unmatched junction bases numbered 2, after V lost 0 bases and J lost 1 base. The CDR3 runs to 17 residues. CDR3: CATSRDRTGGSNQPQHF. The CDR3 nucleotides read TGTGCCACCAGCAGAGATCGGACAGGGGGCAGCAATCAGCCCCAGCATTTT.